This is a list of T cell receptor beta chains from one sample in a study of OX40 agonist ivuxolimab in advanced cancers. The protocol was immunoSEQ multiplex PCR, while the TCRdb copy is restricted to in-frame clones and leaves out a portion. This repertoire shows some 95,000 clones, approximately 85% found once; its top ten account for 3.5% to 4%. This material consisted of CD4+ or CD8+ T cells sorted from blood, taken in a trial of the OX40 agonist ivuxolimab. These receptors all come from an adult with an advanced solid tumor such as melanoma, head and neck, liver or kidney cancer. Both conserved end residues are part of each CDR3. Each record gives: V gene, clone size, D gene, J gene, CDR3 DNA, CDR3 protein. A D gene is named only where the DNA matches it firmly. The size field is filled for only some rows; it gives once, few, many or a size class.

V: TRBV7-9
size: .
D: TRBD2
J: TRBJ2-7
DNA: TGTGCCAGCAGCATTACGGGCCTAGCGGATCACGAGCAGTACTTC
CDR3: CASSITGLADHEQYF

V: TRBV7-7
size: .
D: .
J: TRBJ2-2
DNA: TGTGCCATACAGGTTAACACCGGGGAGCTGTTTTTT
CDR3: CAIQVNTGELFF

V: TRBV4-1
size: .
D: .
J: TRBJ2-1
DNA: TGCGCCAGCAGCCAAGATTTTGGGTACAATGAGCAGTTCTTC
CDR3: CASSQDFGYNEQFF

V: TRBV18
size: .
D: .
J: TRBJ1-2
DNA: TGTGCCAGCTCACCACCGATACCGACGTATGGCTACACCTTC
CDR3: CASSPPIPTYGYTF

V: TRBV7-2
size: .
D: .
J: TRBJ2-1
DNA: TGTGCCAGCAGCTTAAACGGGGGTGGCAATGAGCAGTTCTTC
CDR3: CASSLNGGGNEQFF

V: TRBV19
size: .
D: TRBD2
J: TRBJ2-1
DNA: TGTGCCAGTAGCGGCGGGACTAGCAGCTACAATGAGCAGTTCTTC
CDR3: CASSGGTSSYNEQFF

V: TRBV5-5
size: .
D: TRBD1
J: TRBJ1-2
DNA: TGTGCCAGCAGCCGGGACAGGGGGCTCTATGGCTACACCTTC
CDR3: CASSRDRGLYGYTF

V: TRBV18
size: .
D: TRBD1
J: TRBJ1-2
DNA: TGTGCCAGCTCCCTGGACAGGGCCTATGGCTACACCTTC
CDR3: CASSLDRAYGYTF

V: TRBV5-1
size: .
D: TRBD2
J: TRBJ2-5
DNA: TGCGCCAGCAGCTACCTAGCGGGAGAAGAGACCCAGTACTTC
CDR3: CASSYLAGEETQYF

V: TRBV19
size: .
D: .
J: TRBJ2-7
DNA: TGTGCCAGTAGTAAAGGGGGGGTCACCTACGAGCAGTACTTC
CDR3: CASSKGGVTYEQYF

V: TRBV6-5
size: .
D: TRBD2
J: TRBJ2-7
DNA: TGTGCCAGCAGCCGACTAGCGGGAACCTACGAGCAGTACTTC
CDR3: CASSRLAGTYEQYF

V: TRBV19
size: .
D: .
J: TRBJ1-1
DNA: TGTGCCAGTAGGGGGTGGACACCCGGCAGGAACACTGAAGCTTTCTTT
CDR3: CASRGWTPGRNTEAFF

V: TRBV18
size: .
D: TRBD1
J: TRBJ1-5
DNA: TGTGCCAGCTCACCCATGCCCGGGACAGGGGGCGGACAGCCCCAGCATTTT
CDR3: CASSPMPGTGGGQPQHF

V: TRBV7-9
size: .
D: .
J: TRBJ2-7
DNA: TGTGCCAGCAGCCACGAGAGGGTTCGCAACGAGCAGTACTTC
CDR3: CASSHERVRNEQYF

V: TRBV2
size: .
D: .
J: TRBJ1-2
DNA: TGTGCCAGCAGTGAAGGACGGCAGAAAAACTATGGCTACACCTTC
CDR3: CASSEGRQKNYGYTF

V: TRBV7-3
size: .
D: .
J: TRBJ1-2
DNA: TGTGCCAGCAGCTCCAGCCGGAAACAGAGGATAAACTATGGCTACACCTTC
CDR3: CASSSSRKQRINYGYTF

V: TRBV18
size: .
D: .
J: TRBJ1-2
DNA: TGTGCCAGCTCTCTCGGAACTAACTATGGCTACACCTTC
CDR3: CASSLGTNYGYTF

V: TRBV5-1
size: .
D: .
J: TRBJ1-2
DNA: TGCGCCAGCAGCTTGTCCCCCCGCGACAGCCCTTATGGCTACACCTTC
CDR3: CASSLSPRDSPYGYTF

V: TRBV28
size: once
D: .
J: TRBJ1-1
DNA: TGTGCCAGCAGGCTTACCCGGGGGGAAGCTTTCTTT
CDR3: CASRLTRGEAFF

V: TRBV4-3
size: .
D: .
J: TRBJ2-7
DNA: TGCGCCAGCAGCCAAACAGTCTCCTACGAGCAGTACTTC
CDR3: CASSQTVSYEQYF

V: TRBV7-9
size: .
D: .
J: TRBJ1-1
DNA: TGTGCCAGCAGCTTAAGGGGAACTGAAGCTTTCTTT
CDR3: CASSLRGTEAFF

V: TRBV6-6
size: .
D: .
J: TRBJ1-1
DNA: TGTGCCACTATGTACGGATTAGGCACTGAAGCTTTCTTT
CDR3: CATMYGLGTEAFF

V: TRBV27
size: .
D: .
J: TRBJ2-3
DNA: TGTGCCAGCAGAGCCACCAGCACAGATACGCAGTATTTT
CDR3: CASRATSTDTQYF

V: TRBV5-8
size: .
D: .
J: TRBJ2-3
DNA: TGTGCCAGCAGCTTCGACACAGATACGCAGTATTTT
CDR3: CASSFDTDTQYF

V: TRBV2
size: .
D: .
J: TRBJ2-3
DNA: TGTGCCAGCAGTGAAGTTCGATACGGACGGACAGATACGCAGTATTTT
CDR3: CASSEVRYGRTDTQYF

V: TRBV7-9
size: .
D: .
J: TRBJ2-7
DNA: TGTGCCAGCAGCTTGGGAGCCTACGAGCAGTACTTC
CDR3: CASSLGAYEQYF

V: TRBV30
size: .
D: .
J: TRBJ1-5
DNA: TGTGCCTGGAGCCTAACGGCATACAATCAGCCCCAGCATTTT
CDR3: CAWSLTAYNQPQHF

V: TRBV2
size: .
D: .
J: TRBJ1-1
DNA: TGTGCCAGCAGTCCCCAAAGGATGGGCATTGGGAACACTGAAGCTTTCTTT
CDR3: CASSPQRMGIGNTEAFF

V: TRBV2
size: few
D: .
J: TRBJ1-2
DNA: TGTGCCAGCAGTGAACGGGACTATGGCTACACCTTC
CDR3: CASSERDYGYTF

V: TRBV6-5
size: .
D: .
J: TRBJ2-7
DNA: TGTGCCAGCAGTTATGGTACCGGGCTCAACGAGCAGTACTTC
CDR3: CASSYGTGLNEQYF

V: TRBV7-8
size: .
D: .
J: TRBJ1-1
DNA: TGTGCCAGCAGCCCAAAGTCGGGGAACACTGAAGCTTTCTTT
CDR3: CASSPKSGNTEAFF

V: TRBV2
size: .
D: .
J: TRBJ1-2
DNA: TGTGCCAGCAGTGGTTTCAGATCTAACTATGGCTACACCTTC
CDR3: CASSGFRSNYGYTF